Listed below are T cell receptor beta chains from one sample, sequenced in a study of shared clonotypes between healthy human individuals. Assay: immunoSEQ multiplex PCR; the TCRdb copy retains only in-frame clones and omits some. The table lists roughly 500,000 clones, 96% of them singletons, with about 0.054% in the top ten. The sample comprised naive CD4+ T cells sorted from blood. The receptor set was obtained from a woman in her 30s in good health. Both conserved end residues are part of each CDR3. Fields, in order: J gene, V gene, D gene, CDR3 length, CDR3 DNA, CDR3 protein. The D gene is left open where the match is weak.

TRBJ2-7 | TRBV6-5 | TRBD2 | 15 | TGTGCCAGCAGTTACTCTGCGGGAGGCTTAAACGAGCAGTACTTC | CASSYSAGGLNEQYF
TRBJ2-2 | TRBV6-5 | TRBD1 | 13 | TGTGCCAGCATGTACGACAGGGTAGGGGAGCTGTTTTTT | CASMYDRVGELFF
TRBJ2-3 | TRBV6-4 | TRBD2 | 14 | TGTGCCAGCTCCCTAGCGGGTCCCACAGATACGCAGTATTTT | CASSLAGPTDTQYF
TRBJ1-4 | TRBV2 | TRBD1 | 14 | TGTGCCAGCAGGCAGGGGGTGCCGAATGAAAAACTGTTTTTT | CASRQGVPNEKLFF
TRBJ1-2 | TRBV28 | - | 14 | TGTGCCACCCGGGGCCAAGGGCGAAACTATGGCTACACCTTC | CATRGQGRNYGYTF
TRBJ2-7 | TRBV28 | TRBD1 | 15 | TGTGCCAGCACTCCGGGAGGGACAGGGGGCGACGAGCAGTACTTC | CASTPGGTGGDEQYF
TRBJ2-4 | TRBV5-4 | - | 14 | TGTGCCAGCAGCGATGCGTTAGCCAAAAACATTCAGTACTTC | CASSDALAKNIQYF
TRBJ2-7 | TRBV7-6 | TRBD1 | 14 | TGTGCCAGCAGCTTAGCGGGACAGATCTACGAGCAGTACTTC | CASSLAGQIYEQYF
TRBJ2-6 | TRBV18 | TRBD1 | 19 | TGTGCCAGCTCCCCCGGACAGGGGACCGACCACTCTGGGGCCAACGTCCTGACTTTC | CASSPGQGTDHSGANVLTF
TRBJ1-2 | TRBV6-1 | - | 13 | TGTGCCAGCAGATCGGACAGCGTGCGCGGCTACACCTTC | CASRSDSVRGYTF
TRBJ2-1 | TRBV4-1 | TRBD2 | 16 | TGCGCCAGCAGCCAAACGGGGGGGCTAACCTACAATGAGCAGTTCTTC | CASSQTGGLTYNEQFF
TRBJ1-1 | TRBV7-2 | TRBD1 | 15 | TGTGCCAGCAGCTTTCCCGGGACAGGGTACACTGAAGCTTTCTTT | CASSFPGTGYTEAFF
TRBJ2-7 | TRBV18 | TRBD1 | 13 | TGTGCCAGCTCACCTCAACAGGGGAACGAGCAGTACTTC | CASSPQQGNEQYF
TRBJ2-1 | TRBV6-5 | - | 12 | TGTGCCAGCAGTTACGGACGGGGGGAGCAGTTCTTC | CASSYGRGEQFF